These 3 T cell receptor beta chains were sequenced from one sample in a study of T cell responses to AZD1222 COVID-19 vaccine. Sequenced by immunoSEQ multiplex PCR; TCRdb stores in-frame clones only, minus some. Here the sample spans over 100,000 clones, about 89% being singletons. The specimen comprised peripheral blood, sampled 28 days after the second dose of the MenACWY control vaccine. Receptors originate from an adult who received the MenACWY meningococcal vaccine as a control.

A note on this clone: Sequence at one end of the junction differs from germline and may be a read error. The DNA for the CDR3 is TGTGCCAGCACTTTAAAGGGACTAGATAGCCATGAGCAGTTCTTC. Its translation: CASTLKGLDSHEQFF. The chain has TRBV28 and TRBJ2-1, with TRBD2 identical over 8 bases. This CDR3 is built from 15 residues. Germline V gene data show CDR1 as MDHEN and CDR2 as SYDVKM.

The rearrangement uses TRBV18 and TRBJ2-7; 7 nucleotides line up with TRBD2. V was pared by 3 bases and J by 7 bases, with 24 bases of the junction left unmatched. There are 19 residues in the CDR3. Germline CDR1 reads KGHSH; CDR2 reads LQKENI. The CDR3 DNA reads TGTGCCAGCTCACCCGCGTTTAGCGTAAAAGGGAGGGGATATGAAGAGCAGTACTTC. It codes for CASSPAFSVKGRGYEEQYF.

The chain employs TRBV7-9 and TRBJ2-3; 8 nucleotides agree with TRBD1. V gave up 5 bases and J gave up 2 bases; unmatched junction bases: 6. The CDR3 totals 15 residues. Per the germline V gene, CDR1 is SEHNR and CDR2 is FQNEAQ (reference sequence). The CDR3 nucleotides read TGTGCCAGCAGCCCAGGGGGCCGCCACACAGATACGCAGTATTTT. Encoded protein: CASSPGGRHTDTQYF.